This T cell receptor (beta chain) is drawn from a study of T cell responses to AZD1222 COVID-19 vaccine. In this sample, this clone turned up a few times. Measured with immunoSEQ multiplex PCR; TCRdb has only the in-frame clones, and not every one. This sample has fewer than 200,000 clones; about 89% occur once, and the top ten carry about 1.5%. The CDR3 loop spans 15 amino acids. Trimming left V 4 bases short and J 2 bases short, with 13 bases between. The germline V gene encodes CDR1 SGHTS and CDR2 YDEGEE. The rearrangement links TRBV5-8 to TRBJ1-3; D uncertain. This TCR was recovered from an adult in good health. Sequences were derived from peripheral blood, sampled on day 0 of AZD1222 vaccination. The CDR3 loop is CASSRSTRTGNTIYF. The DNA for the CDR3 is TGTGCCAGCAGCCGATCGACGCGAACTGGAAACACCATATATTTT.